This T cell receptor beta chain was captured in a study of T cell responses to AZD1222 COVID-19 vaccine. Study results and limitations: A reported finding is that nearly half of spike-specific TCRs target unmutated variant regions. Only five or six individuals given AZD1222 were seropositive at baseline. Spike as a whole was targeted by vaccine-associated CD4 TCRs, dominant at 160-218 and 743-854.

Profiling relied on immunoSEQ multiplex PCR, and the TCRdb table lists in-frame clones only, not all of them. The repertoire holds about 110,000 clones, with roughly 84% as singletons. Germline values: CDR1 SEHNR, CDR2 FQNEAQ (reference sequence). This CDR3 has 15 amino acids. V lost 2 bases and J lost 4, with 11 bases in between. In this sample, this clone turned up a few times. Its antigen remains unknown. This TCR derives from an adult in good health. This rearrangement joins TRBV7-9 to TRBJ2-2, with D maybe TRBD2 (6 bases). The sample in question was peripheral blood, obtained on day 0 of AZD1222 vaccination. The CDR3 sequence is CASSLLRGGTGELFF. CDR3 nucleotides: TGTGCCAGCAGCTTACTTAGGGGAGGCACCGGGGAGCTGTTTTTT.